This is a list of T cell receptor beta chains from one sample in a study of blood T cells in healthy people across ages. TCRdb independently ran MiXCR on the 5' RACE reads; one entry per CDR3 protein. The top ten hold around 14% of the sample, which has 590,000 or so distinct CDR3 sequences, about 30% seen once. Sample: blood. All receptors come from a woman aged 80 or older in good health. The conserved cysteine and the conserved F or W are not part of the CDR3 here. The D gene is left open where the match is weak. Not every row has a clone size; where given, it reads once, few, many or a size class.

>TRBV6-2/TRBV6-3|TRBJ1-4|-|-
ASSYSTGSVGGKLF
>TRBV7-6|-|few|TRBD2
ASSLGWRGDNEQY
>TRBV5-1|TRBJ2-5|many|-
ASTGILRQVETQY
>TRBV5-6|TRBJ2-2|once|TRBD1
ASSPGTGVGERF
>TRBV11-2|TRBJ2-3|many|-
ASSLSGAPTDTQY
>TRBV6-6|TRBJ2-3|many|TRBD2
ASRDVAGGRSPHTQY
>TRBV4-1|-|-|-
ASSLLAGIETQY
>TRBV18|TRBJ2-3|many|-
ASSPRPRGTDTQY
>TRBV6-6|TRBJ2-2|-|-
ASSYGTGELF
>TRBV20-1|TRBJ2-1|-|TRBD2
SSGTSRSNEQF
>TRBV30|TRBJ2-7|many|-
AWSVALSYEQY
>TRBV10-3|TRBJ1-1|many|-
AISESTVKDTEAF
>TRBV5-1|TRBJ1-4|many|-
ASSLWGPSEKLF
>TRBV7-9|TRBJ2-1|many|TRBD2
AWGRTSGGISYNEQF
>TRBV12-3/TRBV12-4|TRBJ2-3|many|TRBD2
ASSLRGAPSDTQY
>TRBV6-1|TRBJ1-5|few|-
ASSQTPSNQPQH
>TRBV7-2|TRBJ2-1|-|-
ASSLVPSDNEQF
>TRBV7-2|TRBJ2-2|-|TRBD2
ASSPSGVGLGTTGELF
>TRBV7-9|TRBJ2-1|many|-
ASSPWGGADNEQF
>TRBV18|TRBJ2-3|many|TRBD1
ASSPTATGSTDTQY
>TRBV20-1|TRBJ1-2|-|-
SARELGRTGGYT
>TRBV7-9|TRBJ1-5|few|-
ASSLAGPTGNQPQH
>TRBV29-1|TRBJ1-1|many|TRBD1
SAGTGRTEAF
>TRBV2|TRBJ2-5|few|TRBD1
ASSDRGGSWGETQY
>TRBV6-5|TRBJ2-3|many|-
ASSYLSRDTDTQY
>TRBV7-6|TRBJ1-5|-|-
ASSRMSNQPQH
>TRBV6-1|TRBJ2-3|many|TRBD2
ASSDGGVRTDTQY
>TRBV7-3|TRBJ2-7|many|-
ASSPEPRGEQY
>TRBV2|TRBJ2-7|many|-
ASSEGDITYEQY
>TRBV20-1|TRBJ1-1|many|-
SVESGRAKEAF
>TRBV3-1|TRBJ2-2|-|TRBD2
ASTRSGTSGAGELF
>TRBV21-1|TRBJ2-7|many|-
ASSPQGGQGAHEQY
>TRBV5-4|TRBJ2-1|-|-
TSNLAGGGAKNEQF
>TRBV7-2|-|-|TRBD2
ASSSAGIPTYEQY
>TRBV18|TRBJ2-5|few|-
ASQEQGLQETQY
>TRBV5-1|TRBJ2-1|-|TRBD1
ASSPIQGAEGQNEQF
>TRBV9|TRBJ2-1|-|TRBD2
ASSVGASGKDEQF
>TRBV5-1|TRBJ2-1|many|TRBD2
ASSSKAGVTYNEQF
>TRBV6-2/TRBV6-3|TRBJ1-2|many|-
ASTKGGGYGYT
>TRBV11-2|TRBJ1-4|many|TRBD1
ASSLRQGREKLF
>TRBV15|TRBJ2-1|-|-
ATSRVGIYNEQF
>TRBV12-3/TRBV12-4|TRBJ1-5|few|-
ASSRSGARRPQH
>TRBV2|TRBJ2-5|-|TRBD2
ASSEALRGEETQY
>TRBV5-1|TRBJ2-2|-|-
ASTSRVAENTGELF
>TRBV2|TRBJ2-5|many|TRBD1
ASSEIPSLGTGFKEQY
>TRBV12-3/TRBV12-4|TRBJ2-5|many|-
ASSSGYAEKQETQY
>TRBV6-1|TRBJ2-1|many|TRBD2
ASTQGAGGTYNEQF
>TRBV14|TRBJ2-1|many|-
ASSHGLAWNEQF
>TRBV6-1|TRBJ2-3|-|-
ASSEAGVSTDTQY
>TRBV28|TRBJ1-6|many|-
ASRTGILNSPLH
>TRBV4-3|TRBJ2-1|many|TRBD2
ASSQVAGGAPNEQF
>TRBV20-1|TRBJ2-7|many|-
SARVRGGYEQY
>TRBV18|TRBJ2-7|many|-
ASSPLQGAGEQY